The present entry profiles one T cell receptor beta chain with its context. TCRdb passed the RT-PCR reads through MiXCR, listing each CDR3 protein once. The table shows 550,000 to 750,000 distinct CDR3 sequences, with 14% occurring only once. The length of the CDR3 is 15 residues. CDR1 and CDR2 (germline): MNHEY, SMNVEV (reference sequence). The V gene end was trimmed by 6 bases and the J gene end by 2 bases; junction bases not matched to a gene: 8. This receptor was obtained from a female donor in good health, serving as a healthy control. Sequencing was done on a sample of memory CD4+ T cells from blood. The rearrangement links TRBV27 to TRBJ1-1; 8 bases agree with TRBD1. CDR3 amino acids: CASRFRGTGNTEAFF. The CDR3 DNA reads as TGTGCCAGCAGATTTCGTGGGACAGGCAACACTGAAGCTTTCTTT.